The 3 T cell receptor beta chains below were found in one sample sequenced in a study of cytomegalovirus exposure and HLA in healthy donors. The PCR contained 60 Vbeta and 13 Jbeta primers. Sequenced by immunoSEQ multiplex PCR; TCRdb stores in-frame clones only, minus some. The repertoire holds some 56,000 clones, with about 80% as singletons. The sample taken for sequencing was PBMCs. The receptor source for this set is a man aged 50 to 60 in good health and CMV-seronegative.

The J gene is TRBJ2-3, the V gene TRBV18; 8 nucleotides agree with TRBD2. CDR1 is KGHSH, CDR2 LQKENI, per germline. V dropped 3 bases and J dropped 1; count of bases not matched to a gene: 3. The CDR3 totals 15 residues. The CDR3 protein is CASSPGLGGTDTQYF. The CDR3 region has the DNA TGTGCCAGCTCACCGGGACTAGGAGGCACAGATACGCAGTATTTT.

CDR3 protein: CASIPGTGGSGANVLTF. The CDR3 DNA reads TGTGCCAGTATTCCCGGGACAGGGGGGTCTGGGGCCAACGTCCTGACTTTC. The rearrangement links TRBV19 to TRBJ2-6; TRBD1 matches at 11 bases. The V gene end was trimmed by 7 bases and the J gene end by 1 base; junction bases not matched to a gene: 6. The CDR3 is 17 amino acids. Germline values: CDR1 LNHDA, CDR2 SQIVND (reference sequence).

The chain employs TRBV25-1 and TRBJ2-5; 14 nucleotides align to TRBD2. V lost 6 bases, J lost 10 bases, and 4 bases stayed unmatched. Germline lookup yields CDR1 MGHDK and CDR2 SYGVNS. The CDR3 is 13 amino acids. CDR3 coding DNA: TGTGCCAGCAGGACTAGCGGGGGGGCAGGCCAGTACTTC. This gives the protein CASRTSGGAGQYF. Full variable domain (rest looked up from reference TRBV25-1 and TRBJ2-5): EADIYQTPRYLVIGTGKKITLECSQTMGHDKMYWYQQDPGMELHLIHYSYGVNSTEKGDLSSESTVSRIRTEHFPLTLESARPSHTSQYLCASRTSGGAGQYFGPGTRLLVL.